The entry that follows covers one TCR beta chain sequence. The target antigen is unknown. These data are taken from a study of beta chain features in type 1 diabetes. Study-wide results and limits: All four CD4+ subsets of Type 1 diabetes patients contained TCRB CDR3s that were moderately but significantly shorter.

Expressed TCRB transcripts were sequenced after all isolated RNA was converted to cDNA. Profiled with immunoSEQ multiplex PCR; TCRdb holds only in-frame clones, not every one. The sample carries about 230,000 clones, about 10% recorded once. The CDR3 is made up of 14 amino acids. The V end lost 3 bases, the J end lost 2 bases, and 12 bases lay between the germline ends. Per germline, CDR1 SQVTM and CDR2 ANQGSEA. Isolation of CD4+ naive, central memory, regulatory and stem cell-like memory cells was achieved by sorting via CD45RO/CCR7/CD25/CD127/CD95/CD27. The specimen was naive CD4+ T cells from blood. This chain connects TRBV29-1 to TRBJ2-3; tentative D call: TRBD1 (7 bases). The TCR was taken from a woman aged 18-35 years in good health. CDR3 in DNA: TGCAGCGTTGAGCGGGGACAGTTCACAGATACGCAGTATTTT. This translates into CSVERGQFTDTQYF.